A selection of T cell receptor beta chains follows, all from one sample in a study of OX40 agonist ivuxolimab in advanced cancers. Here immunoSEQ multiplex PCR was the method, and the copy in TCRdb shows in-frame clones only, minus some. This repertoire shows around 50,000 clones, 70% to 90% found once; its top ten account for less than 0.75%. Specimen: CD4+ or CD8+ T cells sorted from blood, collected in a trial of the OX40 agonist ivuxolimab. These TCRs come from an adult with an advanced solid tumor such as melanoma, head and neck, liver or kidney cancer. CDR3s include the opening cysteine and the closing phenylalanine or tryptophan. Each record gives: clone size, D gene, J gene, V gene, CDR3 DNA, CDR3 protein. The D gene is left open where the match is weak. The size field is filled for only some rows; it gives once, few, many or a size class.

NA,NA,TRBJ2-7,TRBV5-5,TGTGCCAGCAGCTTGGCCAGTAGGGATGAGCAGTACTTC,CASSLASRDEQYF
NA,TRBD2,TRBJ2-3,TRBV6-1,TGTGCCAGCAGTGAATTCCGGGGGGGAAACACAGATACGCAGTATTTT,CASSEFRGGNTDTQYF
NA,TRBD1,TRBJ1-4,TRBV9,TGTGCCAGCAGCGTAGGTGTGGCAGACAGGGTGGACGAAAAACTGTTTTTT,CASSVGVADRVDEKLFF
NA,TRBD1,TRBJ2-5,TRBV28,TGTGCCAGCAGTTTATCCACAGGGGGCGGGGAGACCCAGTACTTC,CASSLSTGGGETQYF
NA,NA,TRBJ1-2,TRBV4-2,TGTGCCAGCAGCCAGGGCGCCGGGATACCTTATGGCTACACCTTC,CASSQGAGIPYGYTF
NA,TRBD2,TRBJ2-7,TRBV9,TGTGCCAGCAGCGTAGACGCGGGAGGGCGGTACGAGCAGTACTTC,CASSVDAGGRYEQYF
NA,NA,TRBJ2-1,TRBV5-4,TGTGCCAGCAGCTCCCGGACTACGGGGAACAATGAGCAGTTCTTC,CASSSRTTGNNEQFF
once,TRBD2,TRBJ2-5,TRBV15,TGTGCCACCAGCAGAGAACTAGCGGGAGTTGAGACCCAGTACTTC,CATSRELAGVETQYF
few,NA,TRBJ1-2,TRBV15,TGTGCCACCAGCGGAAGTGATCAGAGGGGCTACACCTTC,CATSGSDQRGYTF
NA,NA,TRBJ2-6,TRBV2,TGTGCCAGCAGCATAAGGGGTCCTGGGGCCAACGTCCTGACTTTC,CASSIRGPGANVLTF
NA,TRBD2,TRBJ2-5,TRBV5-1,TGCGCCACCAAAAACCTAGCGGGGTCGCGTCAAGAGACCCAGTACTTC,CATKNLAGSRQETQYF
NA,NA,TRBJ2-2,TRBV13,TGTGCCAGCAGCTTGACTGCGCGGGGCGGGGAGCTGTTTTTT,CASSLTARGGELFF
NA,TRBD2,TRBJ2-6,TRBV14,TGTGCCAGCAGCCAAAGGCGGGGGACCTCTGGGGCCAACGTCCTGACTTTC,CASSQRRGTSGANVLTF
NA,NA,TRBJ2-3,TRBV29-1,TGCAGCGCAAGGACAGGCACAGATACGCAGTATTTT,CSARTGTDTQYF
NA,NA,TRBJ1-5,TRBV7-2,TGTGCCAGCAGCTTAGCGAGGGGTGAGCCCCAGCATTTT,CASSLARGEPQHF
NA,NA,TRBJ2-7,TRBV10-2,TGCGCTTCGTCGGGGAAGCACGAGCAGTACTTC,CASSGKHEQYF
NA,NA,TRBJ2-1,TRBV19,TGTGCCAGCTCCCAAGGATCCTACAATGAGCAGTTCTTC,CASSQGSYNEQFF
NA,TRBD2,TRBJ2-3,TRBV9,TGTGCCAGCAGCGTAACTAGCGGGAGGGCGAGCACAGATACGCAGTATTTT,CASSVTSGRASTDTQYF
NA,TRBD2,TRBJ2-6,TRBV28,TGTGCCAGCGATCCGGGGGGCTCTGGGGCCAACGTCCTGACTTTC,CASDPGGSGANVLTF
NA,NA,TRBJ1-1,TRBV7-2,TGTGCCAGCAGCTTACTGATGAACACTGAAGCTTTCTTT,CASSLLMNTEAFF
NA,TRBD1,TRBJ2-3,TRBV27,TGTGCCAGCAGTTCACAGGGGGCGGACACAGATACGCAGTATTTT,CASSSQGADTDTQYF
medium-sized,NA,TRBJ1-4,TRBV7-9,TGTGCCAGCAGCTCAACAGGCACGACTAATGAAAAACTGTTTTTT,CASSSTGTTNEKLFF
NA,NA,TRBJ2-3,TRBV2,TGTGCCAGCAGTCTCGGGGATACGCAGTATTTT,CASSLGDTQYF
NA,NA,TRBJ1-1,TRBV4-2,TGTGCCAGCAGCTACGCGGAGGGGGACGGCACTGAAGCTTTCTTT,CASSYAEGDGTEAFF
NA,NA,TRBJ1-2,TRBV10-2,TGCGCCAGCAGCCCCGGGACCTCGGGGAGGGGCTACACCTTC,CASSPGTSGRGYTF
NA,NA,TRBJ1-6,TRBV11-2,TGTGCCAGCAGTACCACGGACAGAAATAATTCACCCCTCCACTTT,CASSTTDRNNSPLHF
NA,TRBD2,TRBJ2-5,TRBV5-4,TGTGCCAGCAGCTTGGGCCTAGCGGGAGGAATTCGGTACCAAGAGACCCAGTACTTC,CASSLGLAGGIRYQETQYF
NA,NA,TRBJ1-2,TRBV28,TGTGCCAGCAGACCGTCAGGAGGTTATGGCTACACCTTC,CASRPSGGYGYTF
NA,NA,TRBJ1-2,TRBV5-6,TGTGCCAGCAGCTTGCGTGACAGGTTGAACTATGGCTACACCTTC,CASSLRDRLNYGYTF
NA,TRBD1,TRBJ2-7,TRBV20-1,TGCAGTACCGACAGGGGTTACGAGCAGTACTTC,CSTDRGYEQYF
NA,NA,TRBJ1-1,TRBV6-5,TGTGCCAGCACGAGGGGGTATGGCACTGAAGCTTTCTTT,CASTRGYGTEAFF